This T cell receptor beta chain came from a study of blood T cell repertoires in COVID-19. Background on the study: COVID-19 samples from acute and convalescent phases originated in the United States, Italy and Spain. T cells, B-cell-depleted T cells, or PBMCs supplied cDNA or gDNA.

The assay was immunoSEQ multiplex PCR, and TCRdb's table has in-frame clones only and misses some. The sample has about 120,000 clones, more than 80% seen once; the top ten hold 28%. The CDR3 has 15 amino acids. Trimming left V 2 bases short and J 1 base short, with 13 bases between. Germline V gene lookup returns CDR1 SGHKS and CDR2 YYEKEE (reference sequence). The chain uses TRBV5-5 and TRBJ2-7; a weak D match, TRBD1 (6 bases). The receptor was derived from a man in his sixties or seventies with active or convalescent COVID-19. Sequencing was carried out using peripheral blood. In DNA, the CDR3 is TGTGCCAGCAGCTTATCAGGGGCTTCGTCCTACGAGCAGTACTTC. Translation gives CASSLSGASSYEQYF.